This TCR beta chain was sequenced for a study of cytomegalovirus exposure and HLA in healthy donors. Overall study: Within an early data release were roughly 90 million unique TCRs drawn from HLA-typed donors.

A note on this clone: The antigen remains undetermined.

Findings of the study overall: Another analysis was done later, and it associated 16,951 TCR beta sequences with HLA alleles at 0.05 false discovery rate. V segments that were indistinguishable, TRBV6-2 and TRBV6-3 among them, were omitted from analysis.

The CDR3 is made up of 16 amino acids. V lost 4 bases to trimming and J lost 7 bases, with 19 bases between them. The V gene's germline CDR1 is MNHNS and CDR2 SASEGT. In the PCR, 60 Vbeta and 13 Jbeta primers were used. Assay used: immunoSEQ multiplex PCR; TCRdb lists only in-frame clones, some missing. The sample yields about 140,000 clones, 80% seen once. The source material was PBMCs. The chain carries TRBV6-1 and TRBJ1-4; weak D call: TRBD1 (5 bases). The origin of this receptor is a male donor in good health and CMV-seronegative. The CDR3, as DNA: TGTGCCAGCAGTGGCTGGGACTCCCGGGGAATTGAAAAACTGTTTTTT. It specifies CASSGWDSRGIEKLFF.